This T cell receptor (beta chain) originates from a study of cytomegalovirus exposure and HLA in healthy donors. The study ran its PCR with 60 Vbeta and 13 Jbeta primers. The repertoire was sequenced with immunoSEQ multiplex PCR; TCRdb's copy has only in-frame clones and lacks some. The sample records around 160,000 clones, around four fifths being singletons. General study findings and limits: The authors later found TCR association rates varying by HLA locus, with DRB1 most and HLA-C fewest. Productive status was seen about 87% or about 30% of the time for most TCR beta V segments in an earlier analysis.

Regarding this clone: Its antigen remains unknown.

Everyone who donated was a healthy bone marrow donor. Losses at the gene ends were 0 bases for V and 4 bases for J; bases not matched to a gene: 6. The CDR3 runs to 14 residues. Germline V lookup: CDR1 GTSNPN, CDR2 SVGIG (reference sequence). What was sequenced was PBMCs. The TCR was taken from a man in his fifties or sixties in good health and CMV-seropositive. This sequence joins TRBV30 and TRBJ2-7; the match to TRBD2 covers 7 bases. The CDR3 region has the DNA TGTGCCTGGAGTGTGGCGAGCGGGATTTACGAGCAGTACTTC. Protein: CAWSVASGIYEQYF.